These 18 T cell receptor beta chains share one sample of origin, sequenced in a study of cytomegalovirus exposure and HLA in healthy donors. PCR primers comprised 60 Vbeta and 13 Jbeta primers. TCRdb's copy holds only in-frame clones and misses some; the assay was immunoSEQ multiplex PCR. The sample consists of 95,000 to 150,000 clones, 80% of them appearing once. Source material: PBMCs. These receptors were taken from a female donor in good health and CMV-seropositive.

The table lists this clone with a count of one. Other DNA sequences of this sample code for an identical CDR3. The CDR3 DNA sequence: TGTGCCAGCAGCCAAGACCTTGGGACTAGCACAGATACGCAGTATTTT. Amino acid sequence: CASSQDLGTSTDTQYF. V usage is TRBV4-2 and J usage is TRBJ2-3; tentative D call: TRBD2 (6 bases). The CDR3 is 16 amino acids. V lost 0 bases and J lost 0, with 10 bases in between. Per germline, CDR1 LGHNA and CDR2 YNFKEQ.

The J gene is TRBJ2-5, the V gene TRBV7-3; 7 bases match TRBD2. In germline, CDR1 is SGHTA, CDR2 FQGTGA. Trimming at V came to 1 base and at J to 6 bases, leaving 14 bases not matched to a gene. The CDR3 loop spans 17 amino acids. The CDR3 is CASSLRGGDSPKQTQYF. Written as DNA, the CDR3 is TGTGCCAGCAGCTTAAGGGGGGGAGATTCCCCAAAGCAGACCCAGTACTTC.

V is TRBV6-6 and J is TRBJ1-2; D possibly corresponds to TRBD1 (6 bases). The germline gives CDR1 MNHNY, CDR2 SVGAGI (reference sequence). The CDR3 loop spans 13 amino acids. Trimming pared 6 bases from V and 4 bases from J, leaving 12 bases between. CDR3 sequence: CASSHGQSYGYTF. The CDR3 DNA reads TGTGCCAGCAGCCACGGACAGAGCTATGGCTACACCTTC.

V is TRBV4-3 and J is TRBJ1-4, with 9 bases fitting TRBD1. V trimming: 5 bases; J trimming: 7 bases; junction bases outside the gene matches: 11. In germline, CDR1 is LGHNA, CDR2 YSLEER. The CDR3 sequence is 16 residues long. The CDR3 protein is CASSSGPGTGFEKLFF. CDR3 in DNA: TGCGCCAGCAGCTCTGGGCCCGGGACAGGGTTTGAAAAACTGTTTTTT.

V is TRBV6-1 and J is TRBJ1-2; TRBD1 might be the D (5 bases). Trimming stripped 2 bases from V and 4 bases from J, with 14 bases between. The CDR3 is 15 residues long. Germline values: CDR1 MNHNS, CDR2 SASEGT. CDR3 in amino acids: CASSEWGVKLYGYTF. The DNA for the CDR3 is TGTGCCAGCAGTGAATGGGGGGTCAAGCTCTATGGCTACACCTTC.

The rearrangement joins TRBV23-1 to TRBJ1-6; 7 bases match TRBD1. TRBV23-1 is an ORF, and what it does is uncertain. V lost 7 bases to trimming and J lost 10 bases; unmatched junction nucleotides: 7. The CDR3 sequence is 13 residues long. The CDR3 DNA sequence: TGCGCCAGCACGAAGGGGGCGAAATCACCCCTCCACTTT. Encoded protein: CASTKGAKSPLHF.

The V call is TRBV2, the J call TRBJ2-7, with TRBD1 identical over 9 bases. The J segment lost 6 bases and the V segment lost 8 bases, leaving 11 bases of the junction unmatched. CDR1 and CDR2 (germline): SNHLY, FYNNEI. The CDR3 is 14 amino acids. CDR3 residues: CASYPGTGMREQYF. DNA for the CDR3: TGTGCCAGCTATCCGGGGACAGGGATGCGCGAGCAGTACTTC.

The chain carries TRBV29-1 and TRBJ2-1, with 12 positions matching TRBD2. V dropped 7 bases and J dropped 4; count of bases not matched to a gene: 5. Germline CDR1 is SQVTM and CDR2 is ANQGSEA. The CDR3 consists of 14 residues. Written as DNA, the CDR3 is TGCAGCGCTGTCACTAGCGGGGGGTACAATGAGCAGTTCTTC. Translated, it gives CSAVTSGGYNEQFF.

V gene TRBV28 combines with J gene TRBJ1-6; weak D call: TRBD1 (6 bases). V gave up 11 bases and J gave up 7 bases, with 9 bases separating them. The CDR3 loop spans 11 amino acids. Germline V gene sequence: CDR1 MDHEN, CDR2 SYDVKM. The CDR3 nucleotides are TGTGCCGTCAGGGGAAATTCACCCCTCCACTTT. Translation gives CAVRGNSPLHF.

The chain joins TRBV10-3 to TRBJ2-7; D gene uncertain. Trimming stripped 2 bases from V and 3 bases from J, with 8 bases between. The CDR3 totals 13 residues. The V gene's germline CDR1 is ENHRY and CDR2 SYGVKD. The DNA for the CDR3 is TGTGCCATCAGTGAGGTTATAGACTACGAGCAGTACTTC. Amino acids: CAISEVIDYEQYF.

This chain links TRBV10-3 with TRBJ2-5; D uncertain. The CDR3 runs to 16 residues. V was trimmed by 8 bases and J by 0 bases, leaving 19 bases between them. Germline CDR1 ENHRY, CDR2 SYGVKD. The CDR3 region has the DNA TGTGCCATCTCTGGATCCGGCGGAGCGAACCAAGAGACCCAGTACTTC. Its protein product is CAISGSGGANQETQYF.

CDR3 coding DNA: TGTGCCAGCAGTCCCAGCCGGACTAGTGCCGGGGAGCTGTTTTTT. Amino acid sequence: CASSPSRTSAGELFF. The chain recombines TRBV27 with TRBJ2-2; 7 bases match TRBD2. Looked up from germline, CDR1 is MNHEY and CDR2 is SMNVEV (reference sequence). The J segment lost 6 bases and the V segment lost 5 bases, leaving 9 bases of the junction unmatched. This CDR3 contains 15 residues.

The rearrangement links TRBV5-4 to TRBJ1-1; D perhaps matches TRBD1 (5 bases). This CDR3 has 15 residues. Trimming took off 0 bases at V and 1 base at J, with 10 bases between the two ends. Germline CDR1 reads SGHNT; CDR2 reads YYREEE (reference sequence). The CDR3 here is CASSLVGRWNTEAFF. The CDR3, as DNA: TGTGCCAGCAGCTTGGTGGGGCGTTGGAACACTGAAGCTTTCTTT. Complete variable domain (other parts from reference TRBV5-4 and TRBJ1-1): ETGVTQSPTHLIKTRGQQVTLRCSSQSGHNTVSWYQQALGQGPQFIFQYYREEENGRGNFPPRFSGLQFPNYSSELNVNALELDDSALYLCASSLVGRWNTEAFFGQGTRLTVV.

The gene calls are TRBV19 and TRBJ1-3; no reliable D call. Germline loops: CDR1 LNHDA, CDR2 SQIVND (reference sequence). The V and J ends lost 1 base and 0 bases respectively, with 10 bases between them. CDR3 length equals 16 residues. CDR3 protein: CASSIAGTPSGNTIYF. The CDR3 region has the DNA TGTGCCAGTAGTATAGCTGGCACCCCCTCTGGAAACACCATATATTTT.

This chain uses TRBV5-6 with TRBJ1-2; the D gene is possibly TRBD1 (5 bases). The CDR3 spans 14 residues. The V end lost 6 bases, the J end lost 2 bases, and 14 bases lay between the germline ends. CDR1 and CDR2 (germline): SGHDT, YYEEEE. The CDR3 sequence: CASTLWGVNYGYTF. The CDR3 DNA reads TGTGCCAGCACCTTATGGGGGGTGAACTATGGCTACACCTTC.

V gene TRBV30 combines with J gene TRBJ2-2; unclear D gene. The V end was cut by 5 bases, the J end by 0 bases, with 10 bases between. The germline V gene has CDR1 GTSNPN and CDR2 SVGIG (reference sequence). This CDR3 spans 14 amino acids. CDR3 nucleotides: TGTGCCTGGCTGGCGGAAGCGAACACCGGGGAGCTGTTTTTT. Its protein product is CAWLAEANTGELFF.

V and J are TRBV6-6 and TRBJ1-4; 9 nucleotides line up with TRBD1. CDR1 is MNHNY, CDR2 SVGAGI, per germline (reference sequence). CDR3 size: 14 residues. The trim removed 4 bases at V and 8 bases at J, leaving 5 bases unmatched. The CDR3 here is CASSSRQGGEKLFF. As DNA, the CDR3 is TGTGCCAGCAGTTCCCGACAGGGGGGGGAAAAACTGTTTTTT.

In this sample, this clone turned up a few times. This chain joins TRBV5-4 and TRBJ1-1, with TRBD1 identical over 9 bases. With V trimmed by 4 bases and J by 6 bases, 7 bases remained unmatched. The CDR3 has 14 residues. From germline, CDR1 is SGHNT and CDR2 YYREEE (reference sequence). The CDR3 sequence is CASSPGTGWSEAFF. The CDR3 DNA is TGTGCCAGCAGCCCTGGGACAGGGTGGTCTGAAGCTTTCTTT.